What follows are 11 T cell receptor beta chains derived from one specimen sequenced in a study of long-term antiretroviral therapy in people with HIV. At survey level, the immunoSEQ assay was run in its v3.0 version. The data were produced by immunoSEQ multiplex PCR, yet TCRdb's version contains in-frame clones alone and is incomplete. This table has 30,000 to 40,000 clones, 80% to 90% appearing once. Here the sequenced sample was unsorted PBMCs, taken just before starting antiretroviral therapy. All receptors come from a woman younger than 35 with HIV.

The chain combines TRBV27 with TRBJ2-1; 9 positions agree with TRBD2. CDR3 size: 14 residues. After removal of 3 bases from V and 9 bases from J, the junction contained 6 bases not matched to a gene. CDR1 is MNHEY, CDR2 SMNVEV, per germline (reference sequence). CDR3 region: CASSFLAGRGEQFF. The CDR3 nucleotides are TGTGCCAGCAGTTTCCTAGCGGGACGGGGTGAGCAGTTCTTC.

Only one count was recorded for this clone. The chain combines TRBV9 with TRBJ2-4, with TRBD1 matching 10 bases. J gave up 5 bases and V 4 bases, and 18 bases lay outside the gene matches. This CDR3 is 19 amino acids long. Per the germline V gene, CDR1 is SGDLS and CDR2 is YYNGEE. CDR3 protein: CASSRGRTGGASGQNIQYF. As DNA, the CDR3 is TGTGCCAGCAGCAGGGGGCGGACAGGGGGGGCTAGCGGGCAAAACATTCAGTACTTC. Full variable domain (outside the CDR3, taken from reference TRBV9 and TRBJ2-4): DSGVTQTPKHLITATGQRVTLRCSPRSGDLSVYWYQQSLDQGLQFLIQYYNGEERAKGNILERFSAQQFPDLHSELNLSSLELGDSALYFCASSRGRTGGASGQNIQYFGAGTRLSVL.

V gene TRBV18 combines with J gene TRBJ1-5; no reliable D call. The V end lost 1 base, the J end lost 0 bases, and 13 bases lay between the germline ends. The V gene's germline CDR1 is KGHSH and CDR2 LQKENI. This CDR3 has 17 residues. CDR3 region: CASSPLPTLNSNQPQHF. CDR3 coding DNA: TGTGCCAGCTCACCACTCCCCACCCTCAATAGCAATCAGCCCCAGCATTTT. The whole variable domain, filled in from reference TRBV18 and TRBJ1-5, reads NAGVMQNPRHLVRRRGQEARLRCSPMKGHSHVYWYRQLPEEGLKFMVYLQKENIIDESGMPKERFSAEFPKEGPSILRIQQVVRGDSAAYFCASSPLPTLNSNQPQHFGDGTRLSIL.

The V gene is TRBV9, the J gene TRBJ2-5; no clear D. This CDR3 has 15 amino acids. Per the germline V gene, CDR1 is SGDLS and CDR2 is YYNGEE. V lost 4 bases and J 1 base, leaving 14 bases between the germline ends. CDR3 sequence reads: CASSTWTAPQETQYF. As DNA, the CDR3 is TGTGCCAGCAGCACCTGGACCGCTCCCCAAGAGACCCAGTACTTC.

CDR3 protein: CASSLNADTWNEQYF. The DNA for the CDR3 is TGTGCCAGCAGCCTCAACGCGGATACGTGGAACGAGCAGTACTTC. The chain uses TRBV5-5 and TRBJ2-7; D is ambiguous. The ends were cut back, 4 bases at V and 5 bases at J, with 19 bases in the middle. CDR1 is SGHKS, CDR2 YYEKEE, per germline (reference sequence). This CDR3 is 15 amino acids long.

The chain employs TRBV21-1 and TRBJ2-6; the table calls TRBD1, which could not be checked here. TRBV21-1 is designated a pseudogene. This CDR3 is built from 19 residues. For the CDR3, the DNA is TGTGCCAGCAAAAGGGTGGACAGTTTGACGAGCTCTGGGGCCAACGTCCTGACTTTC. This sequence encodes CASKRVDSLTSSGANVLTF.

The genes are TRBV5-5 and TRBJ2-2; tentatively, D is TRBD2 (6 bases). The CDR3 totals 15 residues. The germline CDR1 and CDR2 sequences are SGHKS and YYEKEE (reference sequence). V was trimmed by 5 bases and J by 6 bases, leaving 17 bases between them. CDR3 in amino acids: CASSWDSEGSGELFF. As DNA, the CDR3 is TGTGCCAGCAGTTGGGACTCCGAGGGCTCCGGGGAGCTGTTTTTT.

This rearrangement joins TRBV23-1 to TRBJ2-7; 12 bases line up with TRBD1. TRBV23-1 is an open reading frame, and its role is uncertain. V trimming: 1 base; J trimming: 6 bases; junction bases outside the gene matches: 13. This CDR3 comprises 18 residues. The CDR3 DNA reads TGCGCCAGCAGTCAATTGCGTAGCCCGGGGACAGGGGGCGTCGAGCAGTACTTC. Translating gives CASSQLRSPGTGGVEQYF.

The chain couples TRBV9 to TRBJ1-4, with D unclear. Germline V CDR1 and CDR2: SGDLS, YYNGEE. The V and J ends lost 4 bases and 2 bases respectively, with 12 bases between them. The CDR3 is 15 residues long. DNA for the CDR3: TGTGCCAGCAGCCTTACAGCGTTCACTAATGAAAAACTGTTTTTT. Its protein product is CASSLTAFTNEKLFF.

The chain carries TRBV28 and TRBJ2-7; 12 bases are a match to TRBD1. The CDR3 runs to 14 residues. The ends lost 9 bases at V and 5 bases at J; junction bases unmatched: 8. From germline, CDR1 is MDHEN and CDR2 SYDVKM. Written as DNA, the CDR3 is TGTGCCAGTCTAACTGGGACAGGGGGCCACGAGCAGTACTTC. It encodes CASLTGTGGHEQYF.

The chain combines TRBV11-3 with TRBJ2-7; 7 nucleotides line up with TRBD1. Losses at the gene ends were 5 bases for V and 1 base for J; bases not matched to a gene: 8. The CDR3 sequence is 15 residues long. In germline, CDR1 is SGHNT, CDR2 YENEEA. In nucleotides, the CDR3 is TGTGCCAGCAGCCCAGGACCGGGACAGTCCTACGAGCAGTACTTC. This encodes CASSPGPGQSYEQYF. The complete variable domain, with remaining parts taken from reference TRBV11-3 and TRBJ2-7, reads EAGVVQSPRYKIIEKKQPVAFWCNPISGHNTLYWYLQNLGQGPELLIRYENEEAVDDSQLPKDRFSAERLKGVDSTLKIQPAELGDSAVYLCASSPGPGQSYEQYFGPGTRLTVT.